Listed below are T cell receptor beta chains from one sample, sequenced in a study of T cell repertoires in cytomegalovirus infection. For these TCRs, the target antigens are not known. TCRdb recomputed calls from the reads with MiXCR, one row per CDR3 protein. The repertoire holds 80,000 or so distinct CDR3 sequences, with roughly a quarter as singletons. Sample: CD8+ T cells from cultured PBMCs, taken from culture after CMV antigen stimulation. All receptors come from a human donor in good health (CMV status not recorded). Some clones in this sample may be carry-over from other donors' samples. The CDR3 runs from the conserved cysteine through the conserved F or W. A D gene is named only where the DNA matches it firmly. A clone size is listed for some rows: how often the clone was seen (once, few, many), or a class if it is expanded.

TRBV4-3,TRBJ2-2,TRBD2,-,TGCGCCAGCAGCCAAAGGCCCCTTAGCGGGAGCACCGGGGAGCTGTTTTTT,CASSQRPLSGSTGELFF
TRBV27,TRBJ1-1,-,-,TGTGCCAGCTACAGCCTAGTTAACACTGAAGCTTTCTTT,CASYSLVNTEAFF
TRBV5-6,TRBJ2-7,TRBD1,-,TGTGCCAGCAGCTTGGGACAGGGTGGCTCCTACGAGCAGTACTTC,CASSLGQGGSYEQYF
TRBV20-1,TRBJ2-1,TRBD2,-,TGCAGTGCTACCGGGACTAGCGGAGGGTACAATGAGCAGTTCTTC,CSATGTSGGYNEQFF
TRBV9,TRBJ2-5,TRBD2,once,TGTGCCAGCAGCTTTAGCGGGGGACTCCAAGAGACCCAGTACTTC,CASSFSGGLQETQYF
TRBV7-9,TRBJ2-1,-,many,TGTGCCAGCAGCTTAGCCGGGACCTACAATGAGCAGTTCTTC,CASSLAGTYNEQFF
TRBV4-3,TRBJ2-2,-,-,TGCGCCAGCAGCCAAGGCAGATACACCGGGGAGCTGTTTTTT,CASSQGRYTGELFF
TRBV2,TRBJ2-7,-,few,TGTGCCAGCAGTGCCTCAAGTTCGGGAAATGACTACGAGCAGTACTTC,CASSASSSGNDYEQYF
TRBV3-1,TRBJ1-1,TRBD1,-,TGTACCAGCAGTCCTATAACAGGGGCCCACACTGAAGCTTTCTTT,CTSSPITGAHTEAFF
TRBV19,TRBJ1-4,-,few,TGTGCCAGTAGTATCCGGGACGGTAATGAAAAACTGTTTTTT,CASSIRDGNEKLFF
TRBV3-1,TRBJ2-5,-,-,TGTGCCAGCAGCCTATACCAAGAGACCCAGTACTTC,CASSLYQETQYF
TRBV5-6,TRBJ2-1,TRBD2,many,TGTGCCAGCAGCCATTCACGGGGACTAGCCTACAATGAGCAGTTCTTC,CASSHSRGLAYNEQFF
TRBV4-3,TRBJ2-5,-,-,TGCGCCAGCAGCCAAGAGAGGCTTACCGGGGAGACCCAGTACTTC,CASSQERLTGETQYF